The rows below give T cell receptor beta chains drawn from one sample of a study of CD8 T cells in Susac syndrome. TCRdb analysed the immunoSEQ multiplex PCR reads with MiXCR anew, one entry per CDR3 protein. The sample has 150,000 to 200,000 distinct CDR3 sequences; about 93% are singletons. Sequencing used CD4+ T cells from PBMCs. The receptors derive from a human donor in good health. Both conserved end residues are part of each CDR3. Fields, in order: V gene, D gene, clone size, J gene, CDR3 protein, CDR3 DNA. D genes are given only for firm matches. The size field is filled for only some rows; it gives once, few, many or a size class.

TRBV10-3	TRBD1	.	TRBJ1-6	CAISQDGQGSGSPLHF	TGTGCCATCAGCCAAGATGGACAGGGGAGCGGATCACCCCTCCACTTT
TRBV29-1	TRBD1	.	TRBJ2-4	CSVSQGEDIQYF	TGCAGCGTTTCACAGGGGGAGGACATTCAGTACTTC
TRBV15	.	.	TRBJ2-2	CATSREPAQWNTGELFF	TGTGCCACCAGCAGAGAACCAGCCCAATGGAACACCGGGGAGCTGTTTTTT
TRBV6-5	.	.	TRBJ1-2	CASSRGSGYTF	TGTGCCAGCAGCCGCGGGTCTGGCTACACCTTC
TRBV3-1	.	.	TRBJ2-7	CASSGGPWQYF	TGTGCCAGCAGCGGGGGGCCATGGCAGTACTTC
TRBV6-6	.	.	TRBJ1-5	CASSLLGTATNQPQHF	TGTGCCAGCAGCCTCCTCGGCACAGCGACCAATCAGCCCCAGCATTTT
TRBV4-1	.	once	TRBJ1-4	CASSHPRGGRGTNEKLFF	TGCGCCAGCAGCCATCCGAGGGGGGGGCGGGGCACTAATGAAAAACTGTTTTTT
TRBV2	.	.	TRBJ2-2	CASRENSGDTGELFF	TGTGCCAGCAGGGAAAATAGCGGAGACACCGGGGAGCTGTTTTTT
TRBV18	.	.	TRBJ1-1	CASSPGGTNTEAFF	TGTGCCAGCTCACCAGGGGGGACGAACACTGAAGCTTTCTTT
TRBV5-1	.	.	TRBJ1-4	CASSLGVLTGANEKLFF	TGCGCCAGCAGCTTGGGGGTACTGACAGGAGCGAATGAAAAACTGTTTTTT
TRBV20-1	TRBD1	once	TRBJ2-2	CSAIRGQWNTGELFF	TGCAGTGCTATCAGGGGGCAATGGAACACCGGGGAGCTGTTTTTT
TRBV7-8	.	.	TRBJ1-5	CASSFGQSLISNQPQHF	TGTGCCAGCAGCTTTGGACAGAGCCTCATTAGCAATCAGCCCCAGCATTTT
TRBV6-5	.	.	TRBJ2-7	CASSYSSVGSASYEQYF	TGTGCCAGCAGTTACTCCTCGGTAGGGAGTGCAAGCTACGAGCAGTACTTC
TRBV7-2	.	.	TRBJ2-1	CASSLGFLGGPAF	TGTGCCAGCAGCTTAGGTTTTTTGGGGGGGCCGGCTTTC
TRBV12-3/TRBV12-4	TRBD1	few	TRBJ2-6	CASSQGAGANVLTF	TGTGCCAGCAGTCAGGGGGCCGGGGCCAACGTCCTGACTTTC
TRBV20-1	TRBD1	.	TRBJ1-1	CSVAGGGTEAFF	TGCAGTGTTGCAGGGGGCGGGACTGAAGCTTTCTTT
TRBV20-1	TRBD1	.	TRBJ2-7	CSARSGQAIEQYF	TGCAGTGCTAGATCGGGACAGGCCATCGAGCAGTACTTC
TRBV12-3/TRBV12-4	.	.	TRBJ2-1	CASSPQDGYNEQFF	TGTGCCAGCAGTCCCCAGGACGGATACAATGAGCAGTTCTTC
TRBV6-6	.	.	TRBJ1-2	CASSYYGYTF	TGTGCCAGCAGTTATTATGGCTACACCTTC
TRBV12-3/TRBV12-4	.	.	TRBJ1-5	CASSLARDQPQHF	TGTGCCAGCAGTTTAGCGCGAGATCAGCCCCAGCATTTT
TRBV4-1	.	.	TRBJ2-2	CASSQYGGANTGELFF	TGCGCCAGCAGCCAGTACGGCGGCGCGAACACCGGGGAGCTGTTTTTT
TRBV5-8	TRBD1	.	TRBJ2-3	CASSDRVTDTQYF	TGTGCCAGCAGCGACAGGGTAACAGATACGCAGTATTTT
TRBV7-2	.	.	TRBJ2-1	CASSQGPHSIYNEQFF	TGTGCCAGCAGCCAGGGACCGCACTCTATTTACAATGAGCAGTTCTTC
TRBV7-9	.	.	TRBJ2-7	CASSLATGRPYEQYF	TGTGCCAGCAGCTTAGCGACAGGCCGACCCTACGAGCAGTACTTC
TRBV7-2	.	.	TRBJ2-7	CASSLERYSYEQYF	TGTGCCAGCAGCTTAGAGAGGTACTCCTACGAGCAGTACTTC
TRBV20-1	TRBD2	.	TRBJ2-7	CSARDRTSGGYEQYF	TGCAGTGCTAGAGATCGGACTAGCGGGGGCTACGAGCAGTACTTC
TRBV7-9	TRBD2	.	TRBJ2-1	CASSRRTSDNNEQFF	TGTGCCAGCAGTCGACGGACTAGCGACAACAATGAGCAGTTCTTC
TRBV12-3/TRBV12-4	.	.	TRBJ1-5	CASSLRAGNQPQHF	TGTGCCAGCAGTTTGAGGGCGGGGAATCAGCCCCAGCATTTT
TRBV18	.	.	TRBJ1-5	CASSSRQAGLNQPQHF	TGTGCCAGCTCATCTAGACAGGCCGGCCTCAATCAGCCCCAGCATTTT
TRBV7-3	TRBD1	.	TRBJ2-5	CASSRDRASKETQYF	TGTGCCAGCAGTCGCGACAGGGCGAGTAAGGAGACCCAGTACTTC
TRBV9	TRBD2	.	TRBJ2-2	CASSAPWTGSGDGTGELFF	TGTGCCAGCAGCGCCCCTTGGACGGGTAGCGGGGATGGCACCGGGGAGCTGTTTTTT
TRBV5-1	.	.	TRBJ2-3	CASRIAADTQYF	TGCGCCAGCAGAATAGCCGCAGATACGCAGTATTTT
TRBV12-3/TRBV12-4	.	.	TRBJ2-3	CASSFQGTDTQYF	TGTGCCAGCAGTTTCCAGGGCACAGATACGCAGTATTTT
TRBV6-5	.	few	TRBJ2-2	CASSYNLISGELFF	TGTGCCAGCAGTTACAATTTGATTTCCGGGGAGCTGTTTTTT
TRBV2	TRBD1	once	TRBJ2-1	CASIRDRGGGEQFF	TGTGCCAGCATCCGGGACAGGGGAGGGGGTGAGCAGTTCTTC
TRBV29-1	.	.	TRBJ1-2	CSVGHPPNYGYTF	TGCAGCGTTGGACACCCACCTAACTATGGCTACACCTTC
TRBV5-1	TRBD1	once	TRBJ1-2	CASSYGQGTYGYTF	TGCGCCAGCAGCTACGGACAGGGAACCTATGGCTACACCTTC
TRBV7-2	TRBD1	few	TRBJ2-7	CASSYRDRGYEQYF	TGTGCCAGCAGCTACCGGGACAGGGGGTACGAGCAGTACTTC
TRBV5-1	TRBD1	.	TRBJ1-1	CASSQSTGAMNTEAFF	TGCGCCAGCAGCCAGTCGACAGGGGCAATGAACACTGAAGCTTTCTTT
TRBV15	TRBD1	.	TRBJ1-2	CATSRGQGDGYTF	TGTGCCACCAGCAGAGGACAGGGGGATGGCTACACCTTC
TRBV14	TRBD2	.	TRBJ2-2	CASSQSTSYTGELFF	TGTGCCAGCAGCCAGTCGACTAGCTACACCGGGGAGCTGTTTTTT
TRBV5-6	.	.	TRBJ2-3	CASTRDLSSTDTQYF	TGTGCCAGCACCCGGGACTTGTCTAGCACAGATACGCAGTATTTT
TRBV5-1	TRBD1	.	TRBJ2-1	CASSSGTGDYNEQFF	TGCGCCAGCAGCTCCGGGACAGGGGACTACAATGAGCAGTTCTTC
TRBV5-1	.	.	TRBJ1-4	CASSLFSGYGGEKLFF	TGCGCCAGCAGCTTGTTTTCGGGTTACGGGGGGGAAAAACTGTTTTTT
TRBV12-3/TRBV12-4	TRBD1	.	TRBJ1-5	CASSVADRGRQPQHF	TGTGCCAGCAGCGTCGCGGACAGGGGTCGACAGCCCCAGCATTTT
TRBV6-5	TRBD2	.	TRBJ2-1	CASSRGTSDNEQFF	TGTGCCAGCAGTCGCGGGACTAGCGACAATGAGCAGTTCTTC
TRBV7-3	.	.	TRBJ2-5	CASSLTVSETQYF	TGTGCCAGCAGCTTAACCGTATCAGAGACCCAGTACTTC
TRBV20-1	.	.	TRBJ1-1	CSARGGHGNTEAFF	TGCAGTGCGAGGGGGGGGCATGGGAACACTGAAGCTTTCTTT
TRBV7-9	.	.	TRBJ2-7	CASSSPVGTVTYEQYF	TGTGCCAGCAGCTCGCCCGTAGGGACGGTAACCTACGAGCAGTACTTC
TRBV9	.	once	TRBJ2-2	CASSPQTGVNTGELFF	TGTGCCAGCAGCCCGCAAACAGGAGTCAACACCGGGGAGCTGTTTTTT
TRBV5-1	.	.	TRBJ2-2	CASTLWETNTGELFF	TGCGCCAGCACCCTCTGGGAGACGAACACCGGGGAGCTGTTTTTT
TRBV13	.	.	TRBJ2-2	CASSLEAGARSTGELFF	TGTGCCAGCAGCTTAGAGGCCGGGGCCAGGAGCACCGGGGAGCTGTTTTTT
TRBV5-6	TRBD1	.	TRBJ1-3	CASSPRTGNRNTIYF	TGTGCCAGCAGCCCGAGGACAGGGAACCGAAACACCATATATTTT
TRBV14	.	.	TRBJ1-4	CASSPRMNEKLFF	TGTGCCAGCAGCCCACGGATGAATGAAAAACTGTTTTTT
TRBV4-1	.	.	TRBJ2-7	CASSQGESREQYF	TGCGCCAGCAGCCAAGGCGAGAGTCGCGAGCAGTACTTC
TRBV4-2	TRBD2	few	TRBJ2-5	CASSQEGSGGRQETQYF	TGTGCCAGCAGCCAAGAGGGTAGCGGGGGGCGGCAAGAGACCCAGTACTTC
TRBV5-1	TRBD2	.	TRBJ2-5	CASRSSGASQETQYF	TGCGCCAGCAGGAGTAGCGGGGCCTCCCAAGAGACCCAGTACTTC
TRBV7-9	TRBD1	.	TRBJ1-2	CASSLQQGAAGYTF	TGTGCCAGCAGCTTACAACAGGGGGCGGCTGGCTACACCTTC
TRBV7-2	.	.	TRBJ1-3	CASSFGFSGSWDTIYF	TGTGCCAGCAGCTTTGGGTTCTCGGGCAGTTGGGACACCATATATTTT